This paragraph covers one T cell receptor (beta chain) sequence. The data were taken from a study of technical replicates of blood from a handful of donors. With 11 bases clipped from V and 7 bases from J, the junction kept 16 bases outside the gene matches. In germline, CDR1 is ENHRY, CDR2 SYGVKD. CDR3 size: 14 residues. Repertoires were generated with immunoSEQ multiplex PCR, while TCRdb's copy carries only in-frame clones and drops some. This sample yields some 91,000 clones, of which around 95% are seen a single time; 0.22% belongs to the top ten. The J gene is TRBJ2-7, the V gene TRBV10-3; 8 bases fit TRBD2. The sample comprised T cells isolated from PBMCs. The origin of this receptor is a human donor in good health. DNA of the CDR3: TGTGCCTCGGGGGGGGTTGAGGGAGCGAGTGAGCAGTACTTC. Encoded protein: CASGGVEGASEQYF.